The clone carrying this T cell receptor (beta chain) has just a few counts. Its antigen remains unidentified. Trimming cost V 3 bases and J 0 bases; bases outside gene matches: 3. CDR1 is GTSNPN, CDR2 SVGIG, per germline (reference sequence). There are 14 residues in the CDR3. The data derive from a study of beta chain features in type 1 diabetes. Regarding the study as a whole: Among patients with Type 1 diabetes, TCRB CDR3s were moderately but significantly shorter in every one of the four CD4+ subsets. Among type 1 diabetes patients, VDJ junctions had fewer insertions and more deletions.

The authors reverse transcribed all of the isolated RNA, so sequencing captured expressed TCRB transcripts. Generated by immunoSEQ multiplex PCR, the TCRdb table keeps only in-frame clones and is missing some. Of around 250,000 clones listed, approximately 25% were seen once; the top ten hold about 0.012%. This clonotype originated in a woman aged 25-40 years with type 1 diabetes. Sequenced sample: naive CD4+ T cells from blood. The rearrangement links TRBV30 to TRBJ2-3; 7 bases are a match to TRBD1. The CDR3 loop reads CAWRDRTSTDTQYF. CDR3 in DNA: TGTGCCTGGAGGGACAGGACTAGCACAGATACGCAGTATTTT.